A single count supports the clone carrying this T cell receptor (beta chain). Its target is not known. TCRdb's table, derived via immunoSEQ multiplex PCR, lists solely in-frame clones and lacks some. The table includes approximately 32,000 clones, around nine tenths detected once. The data are from a study of T cells after posttransplantation cyclophosphamide. Trimming took 2 bases from V and 3 from J; bases not matched to a gene: 4. Germline V gene lookup returns CDR1 WNHNN and CDR2 SYGVQD (reference sequence). The CDR3 loop spans 15 amino acids. Whole-study results and caveats: Skin or GI-infiltrating T cells shared few TRB sequences with blood. Recipient CMV seropositivity and CMV reactivation strongly tracked TRB clonality. Donor-recipient repertoire similarity was low at 1-2 months, rising over year one.

This TCR came from a woman in her thirties or forties with a blood cancer, CMV-positive, and with a related stem cell donor. Input material: PBMCs. The rearrangement uses TRBV10-1 and TRBJ1-5, with 7 nucleotides matching TRBD1. The CDR3 sequence is CASSEDREDNQPQHF. The CDR3 DNA is TGCGCCAGCAGTGAGGACAGGGAGGACAATCAGCCCCAGCATTTT.